Here is one T cell receptor beta chain with its context. The CDR3 has 15 residues. Germline CDR1 is SEHNR and CDR2 is FQNEAQ (reference sequence). V shed 5 bases and J 1 base; nucleotides not matched to a gene: 7. The record originates from a study of T-cell reconstitution after alpha-beta-depleted transplantation in children. Using unique molecular identifiers, the investigators prepared the TCRbeta library. TCRdb recomputed calls from the PCR reads with MiXCR, one row per CDR3 protein. The sample carries roughly 590,000 distinct CDR3 sequences, 16% recorded once. The source material was PBMCs from the stem cell graft donor, sampled from the stem cell graft. This rearrangement joins TRBV7-9 to TRBJ1-1; 7 nucleotides line up with TRBD1. The receptor was derived from a human donor who donated a stem cell graft to a child with acute myeloid leukemia. CDR3 DNA sequence: TGTGCCAGCAGCCCGACAGGGAATAAGAACACTGAAGCTTTCTTT. Translated, it gives CASSPTGNKNTEAFF.